The 25 T cell receptor beta chains listed next were all sequenced from one sample in a study of blood T cell repertoires in COVID-19. Clones were sequenced by immunoSEQ multiplex PCR, and TCRdb holds only the in-frame ones, with some missing. The sample lists over 200,000 clones, around 82% occurring once. The sequenced sample consisted of peripheral blood. All receptors derive from a middle-aged man with active or convalescent COVID-19.

The V gene is TRBV4-2, the J gene TRBJ1-1, with D perhaps matching TRBD1 (6 bases). From germline, CDR1 is LGHNA and CDR2 YNFKEQ. Trimming removed 4 bases from V and 4 bases from J, with 10 bases in between. The CDR3 length is 13 residues. CDR3 sequence (DNA): TGTGCCAGCAGCCCAGAGGGGGGCACTGAAGCTTTCTTT. Its protein is CASSPEGGTEAFF.

This rearrangement joins TRBV27 to TRBJ1-5; 7 nucleotides align to TRBD1. The V gene end was trimmed by 4 bases and the J gene end by 4 bases; junction bases not matched to a gene: 10. This CDR3 comprises 16 residues. The germline CDR1 and CDR2 sequences are MNHEY and SMNVEV (reference sequence). CDR3: CASSSYLTGMNQPQHF. DNA of the CDR3: TGTGCCAGCAGTTCCTACTTGACAGGGATGAATCAGCCCCAGCATTTT.

V is TRBV4-1 and J is TRBJ2-2; TRBD2 matches at 12 bases. The CDR3 consists of 17 residues. V trimming: 0 bases; J trimming: 3 bases; junction bases outside the gene matches: 2. Germline V gene lookup returns CDR1 MGHRA and CDR2 YSYEKL. The CDR3 region is CASSQDGLAGHTGELFF. The DNA for the CDR3 is TGCGCCAGCAGCCAAGACGGACTAGCGGGGCACACCGGGGAGCTGTTTTTT.

The V call is TRBV19, the J call TRBJ1-1; no firm D call. The CDR3 spans 12 residues. CDR1 LNHDA and CDR2 SQIVND come from the germline V gene (reference sequence). V lost 4 bases, J lost 1 base, and 4 bases lay in between. The CDR3 DNA sequence: TGTGCCAGTAGTACAGGGAACACTGAAGCTTTCTTT. It encodes CASSTGNTEAFF.

This chain connects TRBV2 to TRBJ2-5, with 9 bases aligning to TRBD2. Germline V CDR1 and CDR2: SNHLY, FYNNEI. V shed 7 bases and J 0 bases; nucleotides not matched to a gene: 6. The CDR3 spans 15 residues. The CDR3 nucleotides are TGTGCCAGCACGCGGGAGGGCCCGTACCAAGAGACCCAGTACTTC. Translated: CASTREGPYQETQYF.

This sequence joins TRBV11-3 and TRBJ1-3; TRBD1 is a possible D gene (6 bases). CDR3 length equals 14 residues. Germline V CDR1 and CDR2: SGHNT, YENEEA. Between the trimmed V and J ends, which lost 5 bases and 4 bases, there was a span of 12 bases. CDR3 sequence reads: CASSRDNEGNTIYF. In DNA, the CDR3 is TGTGCCAGCAGCCGGGACAATGAGGGAAACACCATATATTTT.

The chain carries TRBV18 and TRBJ2-3; TRBD1 matches 9 bases. The CDR3 runs 14 residues. V shed 8 bases and J 5 bases; nucleotides not matched to a gene: 8. Germline V gene sequence: CDR1 KGHSH, CDR2 LQKENI. CDR3 region: CASAGQGQEDTQYF. CDR3 in DNA: TGTGCCAGCGCGGGACAGGGACAGGAAGATACGCAGTATTTT.

The CDR3 sequence is CASSALPGNGYTF. The CDR3 region has the DNA TGTGCCAGCAGCGCACTACCAGGGAATGGCTACACCTTC. This chain connects TRBV7-6 to TRBJ1-2, with a tentative D call TRBD1 (5 bases). Trimming took off 5 bases at V and 6 bases at J, with 13 bases between the two ends. The length of the CDR3 is 13 residues. CDR1 is SGHVS, CDR2 FNYEAQ, per germline.

The chain has TRBV30 and TRBJ2-7, with D possibly matching TRBD2 (6 bases). Germline CDR1 is GTSNPN and CDR2 is SVGIG (reference sequence). There are 13 residues in the CDR3. Between the trimmed V and J ends, which lost 5 bases and 7 bases, there was a span of 18 bases. As DNA, the CDR3 is TGTGCCTGGGCACCAACCGGGAGTGGGGAGCAGTACTTC. Protein product: CAWAPTGSGEQYF.

The CDR3 spells CAIRSGGSGNTIYF. In DNA form, the CDR3 reads TGTGCCATCCGTTCGGGGGGCTCTGGAAACACCATATATTTT. The gene calls are TRBV6-5 and TRBJ1-3, with D perhaps TRBD1 (5 bases). CDR1 and CDR2 from the germline V gene are MNHEY and SVGAGI. The CDR3 totals 14 residues. V was cut by 10 bases and J by 0 bases, with 13 bases left in between.

The table lists this clone with a count of one. The chain employs TRBV18 and TRBJ1-2, with 7 bases fitting TRBD1. Germline CDR1 KGHSH, CDR2 LQKENI. V lost 3 bases and J lost 0; bases outside the gene matches: 7. The length of the CDR3 is 16 residues. In DNA, the CDR3 is TGTGCCAGCTCACCGGCCAGGGGGTTTGCTAACTATGGCTACACCTTC. Translated, it gives CASSPARGFANYGYTF.

This clone was seen a single time. The rearrangement joins TRBV5-1 to TRBJ2-3; D is unresolved. Trimming cost V 1 base and J 6 bases, with 12 bases left between them. The germline CDR1 and CDR2 sequences are SGHRS and YFSETQ. CDR3 length: 14 amino acids. The CDR3 loop is CASSLHFEADTQYF. In nucleotides, the CDR3 is TGCGCCAGCAGCTTGCACTTTGAGGCGGATACGCAGTATTTT.

The J gene is TRBJ1-5, the V gene TRBV6-2 or TRBV6-3, with D possibly matching TRBD1 (5 bases). Trimming took 2 bases from V and 5 from J, leaving 10 bases between them. Germline-derived CDR1 and CDR2 are MNHEY and SVGEGT. CDR3 length equals 14 residues. CDR3 sequence reads: CASSYGGIYQPQHF. The CDR3 coding sequence is TGTGCCAGCAGTTACGGGGGGATTTATCAGCCCCAGCATTTT.

Written as DNA, the CDR3 is TGTGCCAGCAGCCCAGGGTTTAACACTGAAGCTTTCTTT. This sequence encodes CASSPGFNTEAFF. The gene calls are TRBV5-5 and TRBJ1-1, with D perhaps matching TRBD1 (5 bases). CDR3 length: 13 residues. Trimming removed 4 bases from V and 2 bases from J, with 9 bases in between. From germline, CDR1 is SGHKS and CDR2 YYEKEE (reference sequence). Full variable domain (missing parts from reference TRBV5-5 and TRBJ1-1): DAGVTQSPTHLIKTRGQQVTLRCSPISGHKSVSWYQQVLGQGPQFIFQYYEKEERGRGNFPDRFSARQFPNYSSELNVNALLLGDSALYLCASSPGFNTEAFFGQGTRLTVV.

This chain connects TRBV6-2 or TRBV6-3 to TRBJ1-4; TRBD1 might be the D (5 bases). With 4 bases removed from V and 3 bases from J, the gap between germline ends came to 9 bases. The length of the CDR3 is 14 residues. Germline assignment: CDR1 MNHEY and CDR2 SVGEGT. CDR3 in amino acids: CASSFGGSNEKLFF. Written as DNA, the CDR3 is TGTGCCAGCAGTTTCGGGGGATCTAATGAAAAACTGTTTTTT.

This clone was seen a single time. The rearrangement joins TRBV14 to TRBJ2-7, with D tentatively TRBD1 (6 bases). Trimming stripped 4 bases from V and 1 base from J, with 20 bases between. The CDR3 is 17 residues long. Germline V gives CDR1 SGHDN, CDR2 FVKESK. CDR3 loop: CASSPTHRAIRSYEQYF. The CDR3 DNA is TGTGCCAGCAGCCCCACCCACAGGGCGATTCGATCCTACGAGCAGTACTTC.

The V and J genes are TRBV7-2 and TRBJ2-7; D not certain. The CDR3 is 13 residues long. Trimming stripped 5 bases from V and 8 bases from J, with 16 bases between. Germline V lookup: CDR1 SGHTA, CDR2 FQGNSA. The CDR3 bases are TGTGCCAGCAGCCACTCTTTGGTTGACAAGCAGTACTTC. Translation gives CASSHSLVDKQYF.

Comments on this clone: The junction and the germline gene differ at one end; a read error may be behind it. This CDR3 is CASSTAGISKDTQYF. DNA for the CDR3: TGTGCCAGCAGTACGGCAGGGATTAGCAAAGATACGCAGTATTTT. The chain employs TRBV27 and TRBJ2-3; TRBD1 might be the D (5 bases). This CDR3 spans 15 amino acids. CDR1 is MNHEY and CDR2 is SMNVEV in the germline V gene (reference sequence).

The V and J genes are TRBV2 and TRBJ1-1; 7 bases are a match to TRBD1. Germline-derived CDR1 and CDR2 are SNHLY and FYNNEI. V shed 5 bases and J 3 bases; nucleotides not matched to a gene: 3. The CDR3 is 13 residues long. The CDR3 DNA reads TGTGCCAGCAGTCTTGACAGGGACACTGAAGCTTTCTTT. This sequence encodes CASSLDRDTEAFF.

This CDR3 is CASSQDLGQGVGNTIYF. The CDR3 DNA reads TGTGCCAGCAGCCAAGATCTGGGACAGGGGGTAGGAAACACCATATATTTT. This chain connects TRBV3-1 (or the pseudogene TRBV3-2) to TRBJ1-3; TRBD1 agrees at 11 bases. The CDR3 extends over 17 amino acids. Germline CDR1 LGHDT, CDR2 YNNKEL (reference sequence). J was trimmed by 4 bases and V by 0 bases; bases with no gene match: 5.

This chain joins TRBV5-1 and TRBJ2-1, with 10 bases fitting TRBD2. The ends lost 1 base at V and 5 bases at J; junction bases unmatched: 6. The CDR3 runs to 16 residues. Germline CDR1 SGHRS, CDR2 YFSETQ. The CDR3 DNA reads as TGCGCCAGCAGCTTGCTAGCGGGAGTGTACGACAATGAGCAGTTCTTC. Protein: CASSLLAGVYDNEQFF.

The V and J genes are TRBV6-5 and TRBJ1-1; 8 bases align to TRBD1. The CDR3 totals 14 residues. V shed 5 bases, J shed 1 base, and the junction held 3 bases outside the gene matches. Germline CDR1 MNHEY, CDR2 SVGAGI. CDR3 protein: CASSTQGGNTEAFF. The CDR3 nucleotides are TGTGCCAGCAGTACACAGGGGGGGAACACTGAAGCTTTCTTT.

CDR3 sequence: CASSQGGGVTSDTQYF. CDR3 sequence (DNA): TGTGCCAGCAGCCAGGGCGGGGGGGTTACGTCAGATACGCAGTATTTT. The chain is built from TRBV3-1 (or the pseudogene TRBV3-2) and TRBJ2-3, with 9 bases identical to TRBD2. Germline V gene data show CDR1 as LGHDT and CDR2 as YNNKEL (reference sequence). This CDR3 spans 16 amino acids. The ends lost 3 bases at V and 4 bases at J; junction bases unmatched: 8.

V usage is TRBV24-1 and J usage is TRBJ1-5; D not certain. CDR3 length: 14 amino acids. CDR1 is KGHDR, CDR2 SFDVKD, per germline. The ends were cut back, 0 bases at V and 4 bases at J, with 6 bases in the middle. The CDR3: CATSDLRHNQPQHF. The CDR3 nucleotides read TGTGCCACCAGTGATTTGCGACATAATCAGCCCCAGCATTTT.

The chain links TRBV10-3 to TRBJ2-2; 10 bases align to TRBD1. This CDR3 region has 21 residues. The trim removed 3 bases at V and 2 bases at J, leaving 18 bases unmatched. From germline, CDR1 is ENHRY and CDR2 SYGVKD. CDR3 residues: CAISDHGGQGKTKANTGELFF. The CDR3 nucleotides are TGTGCCATCAGTGACCACGGGGGACAGGGGAAGACAAAGGCAAACACCGGGGAGCTGTTTTTT.